A selection of T cell receptor beta chains follows, all from one sample in a study of blood T cells in healthy people across ages. TCRdb called the 5' RACE reads again in MiXCR, with one record for every CDR3 protein. The sample consists of 1.5 million to 2 million distinct CDR3 sequences, 30% to 35% of them appearing once. Sequencing was done on a sample of blood. The receptors derive from a woman under 40 in good health. The CDR3 runs from the conserved cysteine through the conserved F or W. The order of the fields is J gene, clone size, D gene, V gene, CDR3 DNA, CDR3 protein. A D gene is named only where the DNA matches it firmly. Size is omitted from some rows. Given values are once, few, many or a class for expanded clones.

TRBJ2-1,once,TRBD1,TRBV20-1,TGCAGTGCTAGGCGGGGCAGGGGGCAAGAGACCCAGTTCTTC,CSARRGRGQETQFF
TRBJ2-7,few,TRBD1,TRBV4-1,TGCGCCAGCAGCCAAAAAGGGACAGGGGGCGAGCAGTACTTC,CASSQKGTGGEQYF
TRBJ2-5,few,NA,TRBV27,TGTGCCAGCAGTTTATCAGGGGTGGGGGGAGAGACCCAGTACTTC,CASSLSGVGGETQYF
TRBJ2-3,once,NA,TRBV4-2,TGTGCCAGCAGCCAAGTGGAGTGGAGGGGGAGGGATACGCAGTATTTT,CASSQVEWRGRDTQYF
TRBJ1-5,NA,NA,TRBV11-3,TGTGCCAGCAGCTTAGCGGCCACTGATAGCAATCAGCCCCAGCATTTT,CASSLAATDSNQPQHF
TRBJ1-2,NA,NA,TRBV6-1,TGTGCCAGCAGTTCTATCCCTACTAACTATGGCTACACCTTC,CASSSIPTNYGYTF
TRBJ2-7,many,NA,TRBV4-2,TGTGCCAGCAGCCATGGCGGGGACTCCTACGAGCAGTACTTC,CASSHGGDSYEQYF
TRBJ2-7,NA,NA,TRBV4-2,TGTGCCAGCAGCCAGGAAGGGACTTTTGGAGACGAGCAGTACTTC,CASSQEGTFGDEQYF
TRBJ2-1,few,NA,TRBV11-2,TGTGCCAGCAGCGAAGATGAGCAGTTCTTC,CASSEDEQFF
TRBJ2-3,NA,NA,TRBV11-2,TGTGCCAGCAGTTTTAAGGCTGGAAATACGCAGTATTTT,CASSFKAGNTQYF
TRBJ1-1,NA,TRBD1,TRBV24-1,TGTGCCACCAGTGATAGACGGGACAGCTTGAACACTGAAGCTTTCTTT,CATSDRRDSLNTEAFF
TRBJ2-5,NA,TRBD2,TRBV15,TGTGCCACCAGCAGCCCAACTAGCGGGATTCAAGAGGCCCAGTACTTC,CATSSPTSGIQEAQYF
TRBJ1-2,few,NA,TRBV11-2,TGTGCCAGCAGCCTTACAGGGTTCAACGATGTTAGCTACACCTTC,CASSLTGFNDVSYTF
TRBJ1-6,few,NA,TRBV10-3,TGTGCCATCAGTGCGGGGACTAATAATTCACCCCTCCACTTT,CAISAGTNNSPLHF
TRBJ1-5,few,NA,TRBV12-3/TRBV12-4,TGTGCCAGCACCCCGGACAGATATCAGCCCCAGCATTTT,CASTPDRYQPQHF
TRBJ1-2,NA,NA,TRBV5-1,TGCGCCAGCAGCTGGGGGGACACCTCCTCCACCTTC,CASSWGDTSSTF
TRBJ1-5,few,TRBD1,TRBV12-3/TRBV12-4,TGTGCCAGCAGTTCTGACAGGGACAATCAGCCCCAGCATTTT,CASSSDRDNQPQHF
TRBJ2-1,few,NA,TRBV6-6,TGTGCCAGCAGACCGGGGTTGCACAATGAGCAGTTCTTC,CASRPGLHNEQFF
TRBJ1-1,NA,TRBD1,TRBV3-1,TGTGCCAGCAGCCCATATAGGACAGGGTTCATGAACACTGAAGCTTTCTTT,CASSPYRTGFMNTEAFF
TRBJ1-5,NA,NA,TRBV20-1,TGCAGTGCTCTCGAAGGGGCGGGGAGCAATCAGCCCCAGCATTTT,CSALEGAGSNQPQHF
TRBJ1-2,few,NA,TRBV6-6,TGTGCCAGCAGTTACTCGACTTTCTATGGCTACACCTTC,CASSYSTFYGYTF
TRBJ2-7,NA,TRBD2,TRBV7-2,TGTGCCAGCAGTCCAAACCGCGGGGGGTACGAGCAGTACTTC,CASSPNRGGYEQYF
TRBJ1-1,few,NA,TRBV28,TGTGCCAGCAGTTTTCAGTTGAACACTGAAGCTTTCTTT,CASSFQLNTEAFF
TRBJ2-7,NA,TRBD1,TRBV5-1,TGTGCCAGCAGTTGGACAGGGGGAACCTACGAGCAGTACTTC,CASSWTGGTYEQYF
TRBJ2-1,NA,NA,TRBV5-1,TGCGCCAGCAGCTTGGCCGCAGTTTCCTACAATGAGCAGTTCTTC,CASSLAAVSYNEQFF
TRBJ1-2,few,NA,TRBV20-1,TGCAGTGTCAGCCCGCGGGGCTATGGCTACACCTTC,CSVSPRGYGYTF
TRBJ2-7,NA,NA,TRBV20-1,TGCAGTGCTGCACGAGGGACGGGCTCCTACGAGCAGTACTTC,CSAARGTGSYEQYF
TRBJ2-3,NA,TRBD1,TRBV20-1,TGCAGTGCCGAACGGACAGGGGGCGAGGATACGCAGTATTTT,CSAERTGGEDTQYF
TRBJ2-7,NA,TRBD2,TRBV9,TGTGCCAGCAGCGTAGGAGGCGGGGGGGCTGACTACGAGCAGTACTTC,CASSVGGGGADYEQYF
TRBJ1-1,NA,TRBD1,TRBV4-1,TGCACCAGCAGCACCGGGACAGGGGCTAACACTGAAGCTTTCTTT,CTSSTGTGANTEAFF
TRBJ2-7,NA,TRBD1,TRBV27,TGTGCCACCAGGGGGATCTCCCCTCACGAGCAGTACTTC,CATRGISPHEQYF
TRBJ2-7,many,TRBD1,TRBV12-3/TRBV12-4,TGTGCCAGCAGTCTTCCGGGACAGGACTTCTACGAGCAGTACTTC,CASSLPGQDFYEQYF
TRBJ2-7,few,NA,TRBV7-8,TGTGCCAGCAGCTTAGCGCTCAACAATGAGCAGTACTTC,CASSLALNNEQYF
TRBJ1-2,NA,TRBD1,TRBV7-9,TGTGCCAGCAGCCCGGCCGGGACAGTCGGTGGCTACACCTTC,CASSPAGTVGGYTF
TRBJ2-7,few,NA,TRBV27,TGTGCCAGCAGTAGCACCCACCGACAGGTTCTGGTCGAGCAGTACTTC,CASSSTHRQVLVEQYF
TRBJ2-7,once,TRBD2,TRBV6-5,TGTGCCAGCAGGTACACTAGCGGGGCCTACGAGCAGTACTTC,CASRYTSGAYEQYF
TRBJ1-2,NA,NA,TRBV4-1,TGCGCCAGCAGCCAAACACGGGACACCTATGGCTACACCTTC,CASSQTRDTYGYTF